Presented here are 20 T cell receptor beta chains from one specimen sequenced in a study of naive and memory T cell subsets. The SP2 primer and nested alpha and beta constant region primers amplified ligated cDNA in four rounds. One entry per CDR3 protein results from TCRdb running MiXCR on the 5' RACE reads. The sample records about 62,000 distinct CDR3 sequences, approximately 8.5% being singletons. A UMI-containing oligonucleotide was joined by 3' ligation to the TCR cDNA template. The receptor source for this set is a female donor in good health.

This clonotype was recorded only once. The chain combines TRBV10-2 with TRBJ2-7; 8 bases line up with TRBD1. The junction had 7 bases not matched to a gene; V was cut back by 6 bases and J by 3 bases. The CDR3 is 14 amino acids. In germline, CDR1 is WSHSY, CDR2 SAAADI. CDR3 loop: CASRGSDRGYEQYF. Written as DNA, the CDR3 is TGCGCCAGCAGGGGATCCGACAGGGGCTACGAGCAGTACTTC.

The chain has TRBV2 and TRBJ2-2; TRBD1 is a possible D gene (6 bases). Germline V lookup: CDR1 SNHLY, CDR2 FYNNEI. Trimming stripped 6 bases from V and 7 bases from J, with 6 bases between. The CDR3 spans 11 residues. The CDR3 DNA reads TGTGCCAGCAGGACAGGCGGGGAGCTGTTTTTT. It is translated as CASRTGGELFF.

The chain combines TRBV7-9 with TRBJ1-1, with TRBD1 matching over 7 bases. The CDR3 consists of 16 residues. Trimming removed 4 bases from V and 7 bases from J; junction bases left unmatched: 15. CDR1 is SEHNR, CDR2 FQNEAQ, per germline (reference sequence). CDR3 coding DNA: TGTGCCAGCAGCTCGACAGGGAAGACGAGGGAACTTGAAGCTTTCTTT. As protein: CASSSTGKTRELEAFF.

The chain recombines TRBV20-1 with TRBJ2-7; 8 bases fit TRBD1. Germline CDR1 reads DFQATT; CDR2 reads SNEGSKA (reference sequence). J lost 4 bases, V lost 6 bases, and 14 bases had no gene match. The CDR3 has 15 amino acids. The CDR3 sequence is CSAETDRVRPYEQYF. CDR3 DNA: TGCAGTGCCGAGACGGACAGGGTGAGGCCGTACGAGCAGTACTTC.

This clonotype was seen ten or more times. The chain joins TRBV20-1 to TRBJ2-7, with a weak D call TRBD2 (7 bases). Germline V lookup: CDR1 DFQATT, CDR2 SNEGSKA (reference sequence). With 1 base removed from V and 0 bases from J, the gap between germline ends came to 16 bases. The CDR3 loop spans 16 amino acids. The CDR3 bases are TGCAGTGCTAGAGGGGGGGCTAGCGGTAGCTCCTACGAGCAGTACTTC. As protein: CSARGGASGSSYEQYF.

The sample holds a few counts of this clonotype. V usage is TRBV13 and J usage is TRBJ1-1; 8 bases line up with TRBD1. V gave up 5 bases and J gave up 9 bases; unmatched junction bases: 8. This CDR3 comprises 13 residues. The germline gives CDR1 PRHDT, CDR2 FYEKMQ (reference sequence). The CDR3 nucleotides are TGTGCCAGCAGCATGGGACAGGAGACCAAAGCTTTCTTT. This translates into CASSMGQETKAFF.

This clonotype was recorded a few times. J is TRBJ2-7 and V is TRBV19; a weak D match, TRBD1 (6 bases). Trimming took 9 bases from V and 6 from J, leaving 15 bases between them. The length of the CDR3 is 12 residues. Germline assignment: CDR1 LNHDA and CDR2 SQIVND (reference sequence). For the CDR3, the DNA is TGTGCCAGCGGTCAGGGGTCCGGCGAGCAGTACTTC. The encoded protein is CASGQGSGEQYF.

This clonotype was seen a few times. V is TRBV30 and J is TRBJ1-5; D perhaps matches TRBD1 (5 bases). The germline gives CDR1 GTSNPN, CDR2 SVGIG (reference sequence). Trimming took 5 bases from V and 2 from J, leaving 13 bases between them. The CDR3 is made up of 14 amino acids. CDR3 nucleotides: TGTGCCTGGTCGGGGGTTTCGCGCAATCAGCCCCAGCATTTT. This sequence encodes CAWSGVSRNQPQHF. Drawing the rest from reference TRBV30 and TRBJ1-5, the complete variable domain is SQTIHQWPATLVQPVGSPLSLECTVEGTSNPNLYWYRQAAGRGLQLLFYSVGIGQISSEVPQNLSASRPQDRQFILSSKKLLLSDSGFYLCAWSGVSRNQPQHFGDGTRLSIL.

This clonotype was found a few times. This chain uses TRBV7-9 with TRBJ2-3; 7 bases map to TRBD2. J gave up 13 bases and V 4 bases, and 11 bases lay outside the gene matches. This CDR3 contains 13 residues. Per the germline V gene, CDR1 is SEHNR and CDR2 is FQNEAQ (reference sequence). The CDR3 DNA follows: TGTGCCAGCAGCTCGGAGGTGGGACTACCGGAGTATTTT. Protein sequence: CASSSEVGLPEYF.

The chain carries TRBV5-6 and TRBJ2-2, with a weak D call TRBD1 (5 bases). The germline V gene encodes CDR1 SGHDT and CDR2 YYEEEE. V lost 0 bases and J lost 4, with 13 bases in between. The CDR3 is 16 amino acids. In DNA form, the CDR3 reads TGTGCCAGCAGCTTGGGACTGCAGGGCCTCACCGGGGAGCTGTTTTTT. It encodes CASSLGLQGLTGELFF.

The CDR3 protein is CSAKGGGTDTQYF. The CDR3 bases are TGCAGTGCTAAAGGAGGGGGTACAGATACGCAGTATTTT. The rearrangement uses TRBV20-1 and TRBJ2-3, with D possibly being TRBD1 or TRBD2 (6 bases each). The CDR3 loop spans 13 amino acids. In germline, CDR1 is DFQATT, CDR2 SNEGSKA (reference sequence). Trimming stripped 4 bases from V and 3 bases from J, with 11 bases between.

The chain employs TRBV29-1 and TRBJ2-7, with TRBD1 identical over 8 bases. The CDR3 runs to 16 residues. J lost 2 bases, V lost 6 bases, and 15 bases had no gene match. Germline V gene sequence: CDR1 SQVTM, CDR2 ANQGSEA. The CDR3 loop reads CSVRGTGDRKAYEQYF. The DNA of the CDR3 is TGCAGCGTGAGAGGTACCGGGGACAGGAAAGCCTACGAGCAGTACTTC.

The chain links TRBV12-3 or TRBV12-4 to TRBJ1-2; no clear D. CDR3 length: 12 amino acids. Trimming removed 1 base from V and 5 bases from J, with 5 bases in between. The CDR3 DNA reads TGTGCCAGCAGTTTAGTGGGATATGGCTACACCTTC. This translates into CASSLVGYGYTF.

The V call is TRBV19, the J call TRBJ2-1; D is possibly TRBD1 or TRBD2 (5 bases each). Germline assignment: CDR1 LNHDA and CDR2 SQIVND (reference sequence). There are 17 residues in the CDR3. The V end lost 6 bases, the J end lost 4 bases, and 22 bases lay between the germline ends. CDR3: CASRTQGASASYNEQFF. The DNA for the CDR3 is TGTGCCAGTAGGACTCAGGGAGCTTCGGCTTCTTACAATGAGCAGTTCTTC.

This clonotype was counted at least ten times. The chain combines TRBV11-1 with TRBJ1-4, with D tentatively TRBD1 (6 bases). The CDR3 is 15 amino acids. V was shortened by 4 bases and J by 4 bases, with 13 bases between the two germline ends. Germline V gene sequence: CDR1 SGHAT, CDR2 FQDESV (reference sequence). The CDR3 DNA reads as TGTGCCAGCAGCTCCCGGACAGCGAATAATGAAAAACTGTTTTTT. It translates to CASSSRTANNEKLFF. Variable domain in full (rest from reference TRBV11-1 and TRBJ1-4): EAEVAQSPRYKITEKSQAVAFWCDPISGHATLYWYRQILGQGPELLVQFQDESVVDDSQLPKDRFSAERLKGVDSTLKIQPAELGDSAMYLCASSSRTANNEKLFFGSGTQLSVL.

The chain carries TRBV6-2 or TRBV6-3 and TRBJ1-5; 7 bases match TRBD1. Germline CDR1 MNHEY, CDR2 SVGEGT. The V segment lost 7 bases and the J segment 3 bases; nucleotides outside the gene matches: 6. The CDR3 is made up of 14 amino acids. CDR3 coding DNA: TGTGCCAGCAACGGACAGGCACTCAATCAGCCCCAGCATTTT. It is translated as CASNGQALNQPQHF.

V gene TRBV7-3 combines with J gene TRBJ2-1; perhaps TRBD2 as D (6 bases). The CDR3 runs to 15 residues. Germline CDR1 SGHTA, CDR2 FQGTGA. Trimming removed 4 bases at V and 6 bases at J, with 16 bases between. The CDR3 here is CASSYSAGGPNEQFF. In DNA form, the CDR3 reads TGTGCCAGCAGCTACTCCGCCGGGGGTCCCAATGAGCAGTTCTTC.

This clonotype came up many times. The CDR3 nucleotides read TGTGCCAGCAGTTTAGTTGCGAGAGCGGTAAGCAATCAGCCCCAGCATTTT. This gives the protein CASSLVARAVSNQPQHF. V is TRBV27 and J is TRBJ1-5; D uncertain. Deletions cut 2 bases from V and 1 base from J, with 15 bases between. The CDR3 totals 17 residues. Germline CDR1 is MNHEY and CDR2 is SMNVEV (reference sequence).

This clonotype was counted at least ten times. This rearrangement joins TRBV6-5 to TRBJ2-3; D gene ambiguous. Looked up from germline, CDR1 is MNHEY and CDR2 is SVGAGI. The CDR3 has 14 amino acids. Trimming took off 0 bases at V and 4 bases at J, with 8 bases between the two ends. Written as DNA, the CDR3 is TGTGCCAGCAGTTACTCGAGCCCGCCAGATACGCAGTATTTT. Encoded protein: CASSYSSPPDTQYF.

The chain employs TRBV2 and TRBJ2-3; D uncertain. Trimming took off 11 bases at V and 4 bases at J, with 19 bases between the two ends. From germline, CDR1 is SNHLY and CDR2 FYNNEI. CDR3 length: 14 residues. The CDR3 DNA is TGTGCCTCTCGGTTGGGAAAGGTATCAGATACGCAGTATTTT. Translation: CASRLGKVSDTQYF.